This T cell receptor beta chain stems from a study of T cell responses to AZD1222 COVID-19 vaccine (dated by TCRdb to the early 2020s). Some background on the complete study: AZD1222 recipients with second doses at about 4 weeks or about 12 weeks were pooled, because spike-specific TCR depth and breadth did not differ between schedules. A total of 230 to 250 trial participants underwent TCR sequencing, of whom 207 received two doses of AZD1222 and some 26 received two doses of the MenACWY control vaccine. Trial participants were enrolled into age subgroups of 18-55, 56-69 and 70-plus years, which contained about 150, 27 and 61 TCR-sequenced participants, respectively.

What the authors observed across the whole study: Most participants were white British and females outnumbered males, and the authors suggested that clonal diversity may have been underestimated. Reportedly, close to half of the unique spike-specific TCRs recognized epitopes lying outside the regions that are mutated in the B.1.351 and B.1.1.7 variants. The 56-69-year group was small, and its depth increase did not reach significance, likely because of low power. Because no samples from the day 14 peak response were available, repertoires could be characterized only after the peak T cell response. After two AZD1222 doses, spike-specific TCR breadth and depth were significantly higher than at day 0 and than in MenACWY recipients. Conclusions about previously exposed vaccinees are limited, since just a handful of AZD1222 recipients were seropositive for SARS-CoV-2 at baseline. The vaccine-associated CD4 TCRs covered the entire spike protein, and the dominant responses fell in regions 160-218 and 743-854.

About this clone: The target of this receptor is not known. The input lacks base qualities; no much larger clone sits a single base away.

Reading from cysteine to phenylalanine, the CDR3 counts 17 amino acids. Only the CDR3 part of the read is kept: 51 bases, read in frame from the first base. The germline V gene (reference sequence) gives CDR1 as LNHDA and CDR2 as SQIVND. Trimming takes 5 bases off V and 2 bases off J; junction bases not matched to a gene: 6. What this sample's time point label stands for: baseline before first vaccination. Vaccinee samples were obtained from the UK trials COV001 and COV002, which included a single-blind randomized controlled phase 2/3 trial of AZD1222 (ChAdOx1 nCoV-19) in healthy adults. For TCRbeta chain sequencing, PBMC samples were collected from trial participants at day 0 and at day 28 after the second dose. The CDR3 regions of human TCRbeta chains were analyzed by immunosequencing. The original methods were these. Repertoire TCRs were checked for matches against a reference library of SARS-CoV-2-specific TCRs that had been generated using the MIRA antigen-specificity platform. Breadth was defined as the fraction of unique TCRs that were SARS-CoV-2-associated, and depth was defined as the fraction of total T cells that were SARS-CoV-2-associated. Using the MIRA data, each spike-specific TCR was mapped to the spike region that the TCR reacts to and placed in a CD4 or CD8 class. Log10-transformed breadth and depth values were compared by one-way ANOVA with Sidak's multiple comparisons tests. TCRdb took this table from immuneACCESS and kept in-frame rearrangements with V and J called. Such tables lack part of the clones; where checked against another copy, unresolved V genes explain under half of the gap, and the rest is unexplained. D and trimming come from the DNA, and the V and J calls and clone size come from that table. This sample has fewer than 110,000 clones in its table, and around 87% of those were observed once. 4% to 5.5% of the sample comes from the top ten.

The source was peripheral blood, collected on day 0 of AZD1222 vaccination. The TCR sequence derives from an adult in good health. The sequence joins TRBV19 to TRBJ2-3; the junction holds 14 bases that match TRBD2. The DNA sequence is TGTGCCAGTAGTCCCCGACTAGCGGGAGGGCCCACAGATACGCAGTATTTT. Its protein is CASSPRLAGGPTDTQYF.